This TCR beta chain originates from a study of CD8 T cells in ankylosing spondylitis (dated by TCRdb to about 2017). Notes on the research overall: The study profiled T cell receptor beta repertoires in healthy donors and ankylosing spondylitis patients to find disease-linked TCR variants. The whole study cohort included 85 to 120 healthy donors and about two dozen ankylosing spondylitis patients. Peripheral blood was sampled, and synovial fluid was additionally collected from ankylosing spondylitis patients. Overall study outcomes, separate from this receptor: The disease-linked clones were reported to be significantly enriched in matched synovial fluid samples from ankylosing spondylitis patients. Some motif variants were previously reported in synovial fluid and blood of reactive arthritis patients, suggesting common disease-initiation mechanisms. A TCR beta motif of roughly 8 highly homologous amino acid variants appeared characteristic of blood from ankylosing spondylitis patients. In peripheral blood, the disease-linked clones were found at relatively low frequencies and had a CD8+ phenotype.

This clonotype was seen ten or more times. It has no known antigen specificity. No base-level quality is on record; no much larger clone is a single base apart. According to the germline V gene, CDR1 reads SGDLS and CDR2 reads YYNGEE. From V the trimming removes 4 bases and from J it removes 0 bases, while the gene matches leave 21 bases of the junction unaccounted for. Taken from cysteine to phenylalanine, the CDR3 has 21 residues. The only DNA kept is the CDR3, 63 bases in frame from the first base. Reads for this sample came from an Illumina HiSeq 2500. TCR beta libraries were prepared by quantitative 5'-RACE with molecular barcodes. Processing in the source paper ran as follows. A new computational method based on a probabilistic model of VDJ rearrangement was used to identify disease-linked TCR variants. TCRdb reran the public reads through fastp at Q25 and MiXCR, keeping productive beta chains. Under each unique CDR3 protein, matching rows form one entry showing the most common genes and DNA. TCRdb's processing, not the authors', yielded these V and J calls. For this sample there are around 25,000 distinct CDR3 sequences; just over 2.5% appear just once. Approximately 7.5% of the sample rests with the top ten.

Sequencing used blood, either unsorted or a sorted T cell fraction (not recorded which). The V and J genes are TRBV9 and TRBJ2-1; 8 nucleotides in the junction match TRBD2. The clonotype originates from a female donor with ankylosing spondylitis or in good health (not recorded which). The DNA sequence is TGTGCCAGCAGCCCTAGCCCAAGCGGGACTAGAACCCGGAGCTCCTACAATGAGCAGTTCTTC. It translates as CASSPSPSGTRTRSSYNEQFF.